This section outlines one TCR beta chain sequence together with its context. This sample stems from a study of control samples from healthy donors and cancer patients. Profiling relied on immunoSEQ multiplex PCR, and the TCRdb table lists in-frame clones only, not all of them. The repertoire includes 120,000 to 150,000 clones, 75% to 95% of them detected once, and approximately 3.4% sits in the top ten. The sequence came from a man aged 30 to 39 in good health. The sample comprised blood.

The DNA for the CDR3 is TGTGCCAGCAGTCCCCAGGGACAGGGCTACGAGCAGTACTTC. Protein: CASSPQGQGYEQYF. The J gene is TRBJ2-7, the V gene TRBV27, with 9 bases fitting TRBD1. Germline CDR1 reads MNHEY; CDR2 reads SMNVEV (reference sequence). CDR3 length: 14 amino acids. The V segment lost 5 bases and the J segment 3 bases; nucleotides outside the gene matches: 5.